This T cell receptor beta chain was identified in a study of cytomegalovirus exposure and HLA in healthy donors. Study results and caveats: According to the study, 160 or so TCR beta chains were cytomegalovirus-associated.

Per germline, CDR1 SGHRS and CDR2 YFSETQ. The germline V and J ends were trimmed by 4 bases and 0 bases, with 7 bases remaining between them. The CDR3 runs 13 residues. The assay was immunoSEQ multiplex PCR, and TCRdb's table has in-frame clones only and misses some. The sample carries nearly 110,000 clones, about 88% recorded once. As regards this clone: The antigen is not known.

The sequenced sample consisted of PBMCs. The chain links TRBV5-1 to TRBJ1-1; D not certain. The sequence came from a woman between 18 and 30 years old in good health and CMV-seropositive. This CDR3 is CASSLGMNTEAFF. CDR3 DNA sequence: TGCGCCAGCAGCCTCGGGATGAACACTGAAGCTTTCTTT.